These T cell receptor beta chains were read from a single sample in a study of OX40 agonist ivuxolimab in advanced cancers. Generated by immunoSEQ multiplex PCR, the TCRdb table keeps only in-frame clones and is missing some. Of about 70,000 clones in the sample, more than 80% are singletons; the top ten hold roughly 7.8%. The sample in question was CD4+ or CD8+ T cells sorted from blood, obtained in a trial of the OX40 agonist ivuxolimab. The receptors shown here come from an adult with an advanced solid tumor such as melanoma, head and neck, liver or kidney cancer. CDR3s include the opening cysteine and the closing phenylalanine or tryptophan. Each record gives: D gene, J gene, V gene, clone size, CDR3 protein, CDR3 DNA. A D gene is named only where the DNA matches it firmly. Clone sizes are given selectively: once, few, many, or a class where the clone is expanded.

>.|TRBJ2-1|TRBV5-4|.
CASSLVGGAYNEQFF
TGTGCCAGCAGCTTGGTAGGCGGCGCCTACAATGAGCAGTTCTTC
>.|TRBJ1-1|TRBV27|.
CASTPDRGTEAFF
TGTGCCAGCACTCCGGACCGCGGCACTGAAGCTTTCTTT
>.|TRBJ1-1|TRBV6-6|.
CASSYANTEAFF
TGTGCCAGCAGTTACGCGAACACTGAAGCTTTCTTT
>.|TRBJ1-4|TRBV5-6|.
CASSGLDIHNEKLFF
TGTGCCAGCAGCGGATTGGACATTCATAATGAAAAACTGTTTTTT
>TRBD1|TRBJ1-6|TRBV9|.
CASSHPGRGPSPLHF
TGTGCCAGCAGCCACCCAGGCAGGGGGCCTTCACCCCTCCACTTT
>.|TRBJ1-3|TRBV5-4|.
CASSSGTGSGNTIYF
TGTGCCAGCAGCTCCGGGACTGGATCTGGAAACACCATATATTTT
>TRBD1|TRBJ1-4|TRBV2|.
CASNPPQGESAVF
TGTGCCAGCAATCCCCCTCAGGGGGAGAGTGCGGTTTTT
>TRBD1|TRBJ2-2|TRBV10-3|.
CAISGLSRDRGTGEPFF
TGTGCCATCAGTGGCCTTTCCCGGGACAGGGGCACCGGGGAGCCGTTTTTT
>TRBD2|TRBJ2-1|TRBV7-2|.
CASSPLAGAPGNEQFF
TGTGCCAGCAGCCCTTTAGCGGGGGCCCCGGGGAATGAGCAGTTCTTC
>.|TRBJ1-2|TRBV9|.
CASSVEGAGDYGYTF
TGTGCCAGCAGCGTAGAAGGGGCAGGAGACTATGGCTACACCTTC
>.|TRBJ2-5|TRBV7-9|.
CASSAEETQYF
TGTGCCAGCAGCGCCGAGGAGACCCAGTACTTC
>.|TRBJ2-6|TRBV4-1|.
CASSQGLSSGANVLTF
TGCGCCAGCAGCCAAGGACTGAGCTCTGGGGCCAACGTCCTGACTTTC
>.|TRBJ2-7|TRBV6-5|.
CASRSSRDNYEQYF
TGTGCCAGCAGATCCTCTCGGGACAACTACGAGCAGTACTTC
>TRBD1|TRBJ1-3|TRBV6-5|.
CASSRQGSSGNTIYF
TGTGCCAGCAGTAGACAGGGGAGCTCTGGAAACACCATATATTTT
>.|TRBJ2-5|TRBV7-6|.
CASSPSNLRGQETQYF
TGTGCCAGCAGCCCGAGTAATTTAAGGGGCCAAGAGACCCAGTACTTC
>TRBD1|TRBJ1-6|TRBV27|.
CASRGGYPGKNSPLHF
TGTGCCAGCAGAGGGGGCTATCCGGGCAAGAATTCACCCCTCCACTTT
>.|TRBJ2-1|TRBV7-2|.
CASSLGEMGHRGDEQFF
TGTGCCAGCAGCTTGGGGGAAATGGGCCATAGAGGGGATGAGCAGTTCTTC
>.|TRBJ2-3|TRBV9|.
CASSALSSGTDTQYF
TGTGCCAGCAGCGCATTAAGTTCTGGCACAGATACGCAGTATTTT
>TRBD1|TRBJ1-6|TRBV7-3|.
CASSLMGQGNRSPLHF
TGTGCCAGCAGCTTAATGGGACAGGGGAATCGTTCACCCCTCCACTTT
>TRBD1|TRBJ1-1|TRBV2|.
CASRDREGTEAFF
TGTGCCAGCAGGGACAGGGAGGGCACTGAAGCTTTCTTT
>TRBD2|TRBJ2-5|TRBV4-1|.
CASSQLAGVETQYF
TGCGCCAGCAGCCAACTAGCGGGGGTGGAGACCCAGTACTTC
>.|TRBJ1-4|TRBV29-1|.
CSVGRPNEKLFF
TGCAGCGTTGGGCGGCCAAATGAAAAACTGTTTTTT
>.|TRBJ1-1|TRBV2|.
CASSVLTEAFF
TGTGCCAGCAGTGTTTTAACTGAAGCTTTCTTT
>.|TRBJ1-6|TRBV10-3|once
CATRGQRGNSPLHF
TGTGCCACTAGAGGACAGCGGGGTAATTCACCCCTCCACTTT
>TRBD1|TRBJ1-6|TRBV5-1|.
CASAGQGPNSPLHF
TGCGCCAGCGCCGGACAGGGGCCTAATTCACCCCTCCACTTT
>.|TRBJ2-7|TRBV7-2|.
CASSLMGREQYF
TGTGCCAGCAGCTTAATGGGGCGCGAGCAGTACTTC
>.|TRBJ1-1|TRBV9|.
CASSVDPARLNTEAFF
TGTGCCAGCAGCGTAGACCCAGCGAGGCTGAACACTGAAGCTTTCTTT